This T cell receptor (beta chain) was obtained from a study of T cells in narcolepsy. Study details: Healthy controls were enrolled alongside patients with narcolepsy type 1 or type 2.

The CDR3 totals 17 residues. Trimming removed 2 bases from V and 9 bases from J; junction bases left unmatched: 13. In germline, CDR1 is SNHLY, CDR2 FYNNEI. Notes on this clone: Its antigen is not known.

Only in-frame clones appear in the TCRdb table, and some are missing; sequencing was by immunoSEQ multiplex PCR. The data hold about 25,000 clones, with 75% to 90% observed a single time. Study-level results: Autoreactive clone sequences were missing from some blood memory CD4+ repertoires.

The sequenced material came from CD45RA- memory CD4+ T cells from PBMCs. The chain couples TRBV2 to TRBJ2-1; 10 bases line up with TRBD2. The sequence was obtained from a human donor with narcolepsy. For the CDR3, the DNA is TGTGCCAGCAGTGAATTTTGGGCGGGACTAGCGACAAGTGAGCAGTTCTTC. Its protein is CASSEFWAGLATSEQFF. Using reference TRBV2 and TRBJ2-1 for the parts outside the CDR3, the full variable domain is EPEVTQTPSHQVTQMGQEVILRCVPISNHLYFYWYRQILGQKVEFLVSFYNNEISEKSEIFDDQFSVERPDGSNFTLKIRSTKLEDSAMYFCASSEFWAGLATSEQFFGPGTRLTVL.